Shown below are 11 T cell receptor beta chains from a single sample sequenced in a study of cytomegalovirus exposure and HLA in healthy donors. PCR primers comprised 60 Vbeta and 13 Jbeta primers. The data were produced by immunoSEQ multiplex PCR, yet TCRdb's version contains in-frame clones alone and is incomplete. The sample carries 72,000 or so clones, about 84% recorded once. Sequenced sample: PBMCs. These receptors all stem from a man aged 18 to 30 in good health and CMV-seropositive.

The chain has TRBV28 and TRBJ1-4, with TRBD1 matching 8 bases. The length of the CDR3 is 14 residues. Germline CDR1 reads MDHEN; CDR2 reads SYDVKM. The V gene end was trimmed by 5 bases and the J gene end by 8 bases; junction bases not matched to a gene: 7. The CDR3 DNA sequence: TGTGCCAGCAGTCCAGGGGGCTCGGGCGAAAAACTGTTTTTT. Translation: CASSPGGSGEKLFF.

This clone is a singleton in its sample. The V call is TRBV7-9, the J call TRBJ2-1; 11 positions agree with TRBD2. Trimming cost V 4 bases and J 7 bases; bases outside gene matches: 6. Germline-derived CDR1 and CDR2 are SEHNR and FQNEAQ (reference sequence). The CDR3 runs to 15 residues. CDR3: CASSSTSGRGNEQFF. The CDR3 DNA reads as TGTGCCAGCAGCTCCACTAGCGGGAGAGGGAATGAGCAGTTCTTC.

This chain uses TRBV13 with TRBJ1-2, with 7 bases aligning to TRBD1. CDR1 and CDR2 from the germline V gene are PRHDT and FYEKMQ (reference sequence). The CDR3 contains 14 residues. J was trimmed by 4 bases and V by 4 bases; bases with no gene match: 6. In nucleotides, the CDR3 is TGTGCCAGCAGCTACCGGGACAGACCCTATGGCTACACCTTC. Amino acid sequence: CASSYRDRPYGYTF.

The chain has TRBV19 and TRBJ2-3, with D possibly TRBD2 on 6 matching bases. This CDR3 contains 14 residues. Trimming removed 5 bases from V and 4 bases from J, with 13 bases in between. Germline V gives CDR1 LNHDA, CDR2 SQIVND (reference sequence). The chain's CDR3 is CASSPTRLADTQYF. The CDR3 DNA follows: TGTGCCAGTAGTCCCACTCGACTAGCAGATACGCAGTATTTT. Using reference TRBV19 and TRBJ2-3 for the parts outside the CDR3, the full variable domain is DGGITQSPKYLFRKEGQNVTLSCEQNLNHDAMYWYRQDPGQGLRLIYYSQIVNDFQKGDIAEGYSVSREKKESFPLTVTSAQKNPTAFYLCASSPTRLADTQYFGPGTRLTVL.

The rearrangement links TRBV5-4 to TRBJ2-5; tentative D call: TRBD2 (6 bases). This CDR3 region has 15 residues. V lost 0 bases and J 5 bases, leaving 14 bases between the germline ends. Germline-derived CDR1 and CDR2 are SGHNT and YYREEE (reference sequence). As DNA, the CDR3 is TGTGCCAGCAGCTTGGCGGCTAGCGTAGGCGAGACCCAGTACTTC. It specifies CASSLAASVGETQYF.

This clone was recorded only once. The rearrangement joins TRBV30 to TRBJ1-5; D remains unclear. The germline gives CDR1 GTSNPN, CDR2 SVGIG (reference sequence). V was cut by 0 bases and J by 7 bases, with 10 bases left in between. The CDR3 consists of 13 residues. The CDR3 region is CAWSVQGRQPQHF. The CDR3 nucleotides are TGTGCCTGGAGTGTACAAGGGAGGCAGCCCCAGCATTTT.

This chain joins TRBV19 and TRBJ2-1; 8 bases align to TRBD2. CDR3 length: 15 amino acids. The germline V gene has CDR1 LNHDA and CDR2 SQIVND (reference sequence). J was trimmed by 6 bases and V by 1 base; bases with no gene match: 5. CDR3 loop: CASSIVERESNEQFF. The CDR3 DNA reads TGTGCCAGTAGTATAGTGGAGCGGGAGAGCAATGAGCAGTTCTTC.

The gene calls are TRBV28 and TRBJ1-2, with 7 bases lining up with TRBD1. V dropped 6 bases and J dropped 2; count of bases not matched to a gene: 6. The CDR3 is made up of 14 amino acids. The germline V gene has CDR1 MDHEN and CDR2 SYDVKM. The CDR3, as DNA: TGTGCCAGCAGCCCACCGGGACAGAACTATGGCTACACCTTC. Residues: CASSPPGQNYGYTF.

The chain uses TRBV2 and TRBJ2-1; 10 bases line up with TRBD2. Germline CDR1 SNHLY, CDR2 FYNNEI. CDR3 length: 15 amino acids. Trimming cost V 2 bases and J 3 bases; bases outside gene matches: 1. The CDR3 sequence: CASSERTSGYNEQFF. CDR3 sequence (DNA): TGTGCCAGCAGTGAAAGGACTAGCGGCTACAATGAGCAGTTCTTC.

This chain joins TRBV7-2 and TRBJ1-2; no definite D call. CDR3 size: 11 residues. Trimming shortened V by 5 bases and J by 1 base, and 2 bases separated the two germline ends. CDR1 and CDR2 (germline): SGHTA, FQGNSA. The CDR3 region is CASSLNYGYTF. The CDR3 DNA sequence: TGTGCCAGCAGCCTTAACTATGGCTACACCTTC. Drawing the rest from reference TRBV7-2 and TRBJ1-2, the complete variable domain is GAGVSQSPSNKVTEKGKDVELRCDPISGHTALYWYRQSLGQGLEFLIYFQGNSAPDKSGLPSDRFSAERTGGSVSTLTIQRTQQEDSAVYLCASSLNYGYTFGSGTRLTVV.

This clone was recorded only once. V is TRBV13 and J is TRBJ2-7, with TRBD1 matching over 7 bases. CDR3 length: 14 residues. Germline V gene lookup returns CDR1 PRHDT and CDR2 FYEKMQ (reference sequence). V lost 4 bases, J lost 7 bases, and 10 bases stayed unmatched. The CDR3 DNA follows: TGTGCCAGCAGCTCCGGGACAGAAGCGCATGAGCAGTACTTC. Protein: CASSSGTEAHEQYF. The variable domain in full, completed from reference TRBV13 and TRBJ2-7, reads AAGVIQSPRHLIKEKRETATLKCYPIPRHDTVYWYQQGPGQDPQFLISFYEKMQSDKGSIPDRFSAQQFSDYHSELNMSSLELGDSALYFCASSSGTEAHEQYFGPGTRLTVT.